A selection of T cell receptor beta chains follows, all from one sample in a study of shared clonotypes between healthy human individuals. Generated by immunoSEQ multiplex PCR, the TCRdb table keeps only in-frame clones and is missing some. The sample yields some 1,400,000 clones, roughly 96% seen once. The sample was naive CD4+ T cells sorted from blood. Source of these receptors: a man aged 25-45 years in good health. The conserved cysteine and the conserved F or W are not part of the CDR3 here. Rows give clone size only sometimes, using once, few, many, or a class for an expanded clone.

>TRBJ2-3|NA|TRBV7-8|14
ASSLLAGGTTDTQY
>TRBJ2-7|NA|TRBV7-9|12
ASSLGSGFDEQY
>TRBJ2-3|NA|TRBV7-3|12
ASSFGLAVDTQY
>TRBJ2-7|NA|TRBV5-6|12
ASLPRGRTLEQY
>TRBJ2-3|NA|TRBV9|14
ASSVGSLAGGDTQY
>TRBJ1-3|NA|TRBV14|14
ASSHKTGLSGNTIY
>TRBJ1-5|NA|TRBV6-6|14
ASSSGQGMSNQPQH
>TRBJ2-7|NA|TRBV29-1|10
SVTGTTYEQY
>TRBJ2-6|NA|TRBV4-3|16
ASSQARGKGSGANVLT
>TRBJ2-1|NA|TRBV5-5|13
ASSSTLADYHEQF
>TRBJ1-4|NA|TRBV29-1|13
SVEMPGPWPRKLF
>TRBJ1-1|NA|TRBV7-9|11
ASSLPGPGEAF
>TRBJ2-2|NA|TRBV7-9|15
ASTRRELRENTGELF
>TRBJ2-7|NA|TRBV5-1|14
ASSLAASGKSYEQY
>TRBJ1-2|NA|TRBV28|16
ASSLYATPSATGDGYT
>TRBJ2-1|NA|TRBV28|13
ASLAGGPSYNEQF
>TRBJ2-5|NA|TRBV7-2|11
ASSPRYQETQY
>TRBJ2-6|NA|TRBV19|15
ASSQSGGSPGANVLT
>TRBJ1-1|NA|TRBV28|13
ASSRPGRIVARDF
>TRBJ2-7|NA|TRBV10-3|11
AISEKTGYEQY
>TRBJ1-2|NA|TRBV2|13
ASSEIGSVPYGYT
>TRBJ2-3|NA|TRBV19|11
ASRLDSTDTQY
>TRBJ2-1|NA|TRBV29-1|12
SVTIGHSYNEQF
>TRBJ2-4|NA|TRBV5-4|10
ASSLGFGIQY
>TRBJ2-7|NA|TRBV5-1|16
ASSLAGFPGQSSYEQY
>TRBJ1-5|NA|TRBV6-5|13
ASRRQSYSNQPQH
>TRBJ2-7|once|TRBV28|9
ASSRRYEQY
>TRBJ2-3|NA|TRBV5-1|13
ASSLNRGLTDTQY
>TRBJ2-7|NA|TRBV28|13
ASRTTGAIRYEQY
>TRBJ2-7|NA|TRBV7-9|11
ASSHGGGYEQY
>TRBJ2-7|NA|TRBV6-5|13
ASRVGLADSYEQY
>TRBJ2-7|NA|TRBV28|14
ASSSTLRTGEYEQY
>TRBJ2-1|NA|TRBV5-1|15
ASSFTSGRDSYNEQF